What follows are 25 T cell receptor beta chains derived from one specimen sequenced in a study of response to subunit inactivated influenza vaccine. TCRdb used MiXCR to reprocess the RT-PCR reads, holding one entry per CDR3 protein. Of about 540,000 distinct CDR3 sequences listed, roughly a quarter are singletons. These data also formed part of another study, on T cells expressing NK-cell markers. From that paper: TCR beta libraries carry UMIs added by 5'RACE template switching.

The sequences come from CD4+ T cells sorted from PBMCs, collected 12 days after vaccination. These receptor sequences come from a man in his fifties who received an inactivated influenza vaccine.

The chain recombines TRBV7-9 with TRBJ2-5; the match to TRBD1 covers 8 bases. CDR1 is SEHNR and CDR2 is FQNEAQ in the germline V gene (reference sequence). This CDR3 is built from 14 residues. The trim removed 5 bases at V and 3 bases at J, leaving 5 bases unmatched. CDR3 sequence: CASSHPTGEETQYF. The DNA for the CDR3 is TGTGCCAGCAGCCACCCGACAGGGGAAGAGACCCAGTACTTC.

This clonotype was found a few times. The chain joins TRBV30 to TRBJ2-7; D is uncertain. V gave up 0 bases and J gave up 7 bases, with 10 bases separating them. The CDR3 is made up of 12 amino acids. Germline-derived CDR1 and CDR2 are GTSNPN and SVGIG (reference sequence). The CDR3 is CAWSVARWEQYF. DNA of the CDR3: TGTGCCTGGAGTGTCGCGAGGTGGGAGCAGTACTTC.

This chain uses TRBV29-1 with TRBJ1-2; D perhaps matches TRBD1 (5 bases). CDR3 size: 12 residues. From germline, CDR1 is SQVTM and CDR2 ANQGSEA. Trimming took 3 bases from V and 7 from J, leaving 12 bases between them. For the CDR3, the DNA is TGCAGCGTTGACGAAGGAGGGGTTGGCTACACCTTC. It codes for CSVDEGGVGYTF.

This clonotype has a handful of counts. The V call is TRBV5-1, the J call TRBJ2-1; TRBD2 aligns across 14 bases. Unmatched junction bases numbered 11, after V lost 3 bases and J lost 0 bases. The CDR3 is 20 residues long. Germline V CDR1 and CDR2: SGHRS, YFSETQ. CDR3 coding DNA: TGCGCCAGCAGCTCCCCCGGGACTAGCGGGAGTCAGCACTCCTACAATGAGCAGTTCTTC. Amino acids: CASSSPGTSGSQHSYNEQFF. Full variable domain (rest looked up from reference TRBV5-1 and TRBJ2-1): KAGVTQTPRYLIKTRGQQVTLSCSPISGHRSVSWYQQTPGQGLQFLFEYFSETQRNKGNFPGRFSGRQFSNSRSEMNVSTLELGDSALYLCASSSPGTSGSQHSYNEQFFGPGTRLTVL.

This sequence joins TRBV7-2 and TRBJ2-2; TRBD2 agrees at 11 bases. Germline V gene lookup returns CDR1 SGHTA and CDR2 FQGNSA. The trim removed 2 bases at V and 7 bases at J, leaving 6 bases unmatched. This CDR3 is 16 amino acids long. As DNA, the CDR3 is TGTGCCAGCAGCTTAACTAGCGGGAGTGGGGTCGGGGAGCTGTTTTTT. Translating gives CASSLTSGSGVGELFF. Supplemented by reference TRBV7-2 and TRBJ2-2, the full variable domain reads GAGVSQSPSNKVTEKGKDVELRCDPISGHTALYWYRQSLGQGLEFLIYFQGNSAPDKSGLPSDRFSAERTGGSVSTLTIQRTQQEDSAVYLCASSLTSGSGVGELFFGEGSRLTVL.

V and J are TRBV27 and TRBJ2-3; weak D call: TRBD2 (6 bases). Deletions cut 3 bases from V and 4 bases from J, with 17 bases between. Germline CDR1 MNHEY, CDR2 SMNVEV (reference sequence). The CDR3 is 16 amino acids. CDR3 sequence (DNA): TGTGCCAGCAGTTTCGAACTAGCCGCACGGGCAGATACGCAGTATTTT. Its translation: CASSFELAARADTQYF.

This clonotype was observed a handful of times. The rearrangement links TRBV7-2 to TRBJ2-7; TRBD2 might be the D (6 bases). CDR3 length: 15 residues. V gave up 0 bases and J gave up 1 base, with 10 bases separating them. Per germline, CDR1 SGHTA and CDR2 FQGNSA. CDR3 nucleotides: TGTGCCAGCAGCTTAGCGCGGGGTCCATCCTACGAGCAGTACTTC. As protein: CASSLARGPSYEQYF.

J is TRBJ2-1 and V is TRBV28, with 8 bases lining up with TRBD2. Germline-derived CDR1 and CDR2 are MDHEN and SYDVKM. V lost 5 bases and J lost 8; bases outside the gene matches: 5. CDR3 length equals 13 residues. The DNA of the CDR3 is TGTGCCAGCAGTGCCGGACTAGCCGATGAGCAGTTCTTC. Its protein is CASSAGLADEQFF.

This clonotype has only a few counts. This chain connects TRBV4-3 to TRBJ2-7; no reliable D call. V was cut by 4 bases and J by 5 bases, with 9 bases left in between. The length of the CDR3 is 12 residues. The V gene's germline CDR1 is LGHNA and CDR2 YSLEER. As DNA, the CDR3 is TGCGCCAGCAGCCCAAACTATCACGAGCAGTACTTC. Amino acids: CASSPNYHEQYF.

V is TRBV18 and J is TRBJ2-1; TRBD2 matches at 15 bases. The CDR3 has 17 amino acids. Germline trimming cut 0 bases from V and 9 bases from J; bases unmatched to any gene: 6. Germline loops: CDR1 KGHSH, CDR2 LQKENI. The CDR3 spells CASSPPGGTSGRSEQFF. The CDR3 region has the DNA TGTGCCAGCTCACCACCGGGAGGGACTAGCGGGAGGAGTGAGCAGTTCTTC.

This rearrangement joins TRBV12-3 or TRBV12-4 to TRBJ1-5; 9 nucleotides agree with TRBD1. Trimming removed 5 bases from V and 1 base from J; junction bases left unmatched: 3. The CDR3 length is 15 residues. The CDR3 here is CASSAGQGSNQPQHF. Written as DNA, the CDR3 is TGTGCCAGCAGTGCCGGACAGGGGAGCAATCAGCCCCAGCATTTT.

The sample holds many counts of this clonotype. CDR3 loop: CASSSPGLRITSNTGELFF. The CDR3 nucleotides are TGCGCCAGCAGCTCCCCGGGACTGAGGATTACCTCGAACACCGGGGAGCTGTTTTTT. The chain employs TRBV5-1 and TRBJ2-2, with D possibly TRBD2 on 6 matching bases. Trimming left V 3 bases short and J 0 bases short, with 21 bases between. CDR3 length: 19 residues. Germline values: CDR1 SGHRS, CDR2 YFSETQ.

The chain recombines TRBV21-1 with TRBJ2-1; TRBD1 is taken as the D call from the table, unchecked against the DNA. TRBV21-1 is marked as a pseudogene. The CDR3 runs to 14 residues. CDR3: CASSFETGFNEQFF. CDR3 DNA: TGTGCCAGCAGCTTTGAGACAGGGTTTAATGAGCAGTTCTTC.

The rearrangement joins TRBV7-9 to TRBJ2-5; 9 nucleotides align to TRBD1. The CDR3 is made up of 16 amino acids. The junction had 11 bases not matched to a gene; V was cut back by 5 bases and J by 4 bases. Looked up from germline, CDR1 is SEHNR and CDR2 is FQNEAQ (reference sequence). In nucleotides, the CDR3 is TGTGCCAGCAGCAGAGACGGGACAGGGCTTCGAGAGACCCAGTACTTC. It yields the protein CASSRDGTGLRETQYF.

The rearrangement uses TRBV4-3 and TRBJ1-1, with TRBD1 as a possible D gene (5 bases). CDR1 and CDR2 (germline): LGHNA, YSLEER. Trimming stripped 5 bases from V and 1 base from J, with 11 bases between. The CDR3 is 14 residues long. The CDR3, as DNA: TGCGCCAGCAGCGCGGGACCGCAGAACACTGAAGCTTTCTTT. Translated, it gives CASSAGPQNTEAFF.

This chain joins TRBV6-2 or TRBV6-3 and TRBJ2-6; no clear D. Germline assignment: CDR1 MNHEY and CDR2 SVGEGT. Trimming pared 0 bases from V and 13 bases from J, leaving 7 bases between. The CDR3 loop spans 12 amino acids. CDR3 in DNA: TGTGCCAGCAGTTACTCTGGAGCTGTCCTGACTTTC. It is translated as CASSYSGAVLTF.

This rearrangement joins TRBV5-1 to TRBJ1-1; TRBD1 matches at 10 bases. Germline lookup yields CDR1 SGHRS and CDR2 YFSETQ. CDR3 length equals 15 residues. V was clipped by 3 bases and J by 4 bases; unmatched bases: 6. CDR3 DNA: TGCGCCAGCAGCTCCGGGACAGGGGCCCCCACTGAAGCTTTCTTT. Translation gives CASSSGTGAPTEAFF.

This chain joins TRBV19 and TRBJ2-7; 8 nucleotides match TRBD1. The CDR3 contains 15 residues. Trimming took 9 bases from V and 0 from J; bases not matched to a gene: 10. Germline CDR1 reads LNHDA; CDR2 reads SQIVND (reference sequence). The CDR3 DNA reads as TGTGCCAGCCACGATACAGGGGGGATCTCCTACGAGCAGTACTTC. Encoded protein: CASHDTGGISYEQYF.

The V gene is TRBV12-3 or TRBV12-4, the J gene TRBJ2-7, with D perhaps assigned TRBD1 or TRBD2 (5 bases each). The V and J ends lost 6 bases and 2 bases respectively, with 11 bases between them. The CDR3 runs 13 residues. CDR3 DNA sequence: TGTGCCAGCAGGGGGACGTTGACCTACGAGCAGTACTTC. Its translation: CASRGTLTYEQYF.

This clonotype appeared once. The chain has TRBV2 and TRBJ2-2; 10 nucleotides agree with TRBD2. This CDR3 comprises 15 residues. Losses at the gene ends were 3 bases for V and 5 bases for J; bases not matched to a gene: 3. CDR1 and CDR2 (germline): SNHLY, FYNNEI. The CDR3 DNA reads as TGTGCCAGCAGTGAGCTAGCGGGGGCAACCGGGGAGCTGTTTTTT. Its protein product is CASSELAGATGELFF.

This chain joins TRBV6-5 and TRBJ2-3, with 9 bases matching TRBD1. This CDR3 comprises 17 residues. Germline trimming cut 2 bases from V and 5 bases from J; bases unmatched to any gene: 11. Per the germline V gene, CDR1 is MNHEY and CDR2 is SVGAGI. CDR3 amino acids: CASSYRALGQGKDTQYF. The DNA for the CDR3 is TGTGCCAGCAGTTACCGAGCCCTGGGACAGGGTAAAGATACGCAGTATTTT.

The V call is TRBV6-1, the J call TRBJ2-2; 12 positions agree with TRBD2. This CDR3 has 15 residues. V dropped 6 bases and J dropped 6; count of bases not matched to a gene: 5. Germline V gives CDR1 MNHNS, CDR2 SASEGT. CDR3 DNA sequence: TGTGCCAGCAGCCTCGGACTAGCGGGGCCCGGGGAGCTGTTTTTT. It encodes CASSLGLAGPGELFF.

V gene TRBV7-9 combines with J gene TRBJ2-5; TRBD2 agrees at 11 bases. The CDR3 is 14 amino acids. The trim removed 3 bases at V and 3 bases at J, leaving 0 bases unmatched. Germline values: CDR1 SEHNR, CDR2 FQNEAQ (reference sequence). The CDR3 loop reads CASSLTSGKETQYF. The CDR3 DNA sequence: TGTGCCAGCAGCTTGACTAGCGGGAAAGAGACCCAGTACTTC.

This sequence joins TRBV4-1 and TRBJ2-5; D ambiguous. V lost 0 bases to trimming and J lost 2 bases, with 10 bases between them. Germline CDR1 and CDR2: MGHRA and YSYEKL. The CDR3 is made up of 15 amino acids. Here the CDR3 DNA reads TGCGCCAGCAGCCAAGATGGTAACGGACAAGAGACCCAGTACTTC. This sequence encodes CASSQDGNGQETQYF.

This chain connects TRBV4-2 to TRBJ2-1, with TRBD2 matching 9 bases. Germline lookup yields CDR1 LGHNA and CDR2 YNFKEQ. The CDR3 sequence is 14 residues long. V was pared by 4 bases and J by 8 bases, with 6 bases of the junction left unmatched. The CDR3 region is CASSPRVAGDEQFF. The CDR3 DNA sequence: TGTGCCAGCAGCCCCCGGGTAGCGGGGGATGAGCAGTTCTTC.